Below, 6 T cell receptor beta chains from the same sample are listed, as sequenced in a study of blood T cell repertoires in COVID-19. The table came from immunoSEQ multiplex PCR; TCRdb's copy has only in-frame clones and leaves some out. This table has 150,000 to 200,000 clones, about four fifths appearing once. Sequenced material: peripheral blood. Every receptor here comes from a man aged 60 to 75 with acute or convalescent COVID-19.

The J gene is TRBJ1-3, the V gene TRBV29-1, with a tentative D call TRBD1 (5 bases). The CDR3 covers 14 residues. Germline V gene data show CDR1 as SQVTM and CDR2 as ANQGSEA. The V and J ends lost 4 bases and 4 bases respectively, with 14 bases between them. In nucleotides, the CDR3 is TGCAGCGTTGGGGAAAGGGGTGGCGGAAACACCATATATTTT. It specifies CSVGERGGGNTIYF.

The V gene is TRBV7-9, the J gene TRBJ2-1; 9 bases agree with TRBD1. The CDR3 spans 14 residues. Trimming cost V 4 bases and J 8 bases; bases outside gene matches: 6. Germline V gene lookup returns CDR1 SEHNR and CDR2 FQNEAQ (reference sequence). The CDR3 coding sequence is TGTGCCAGCAGCTCTCGGACAGGGGAAGATGAGCAGTTCTTC. It specifies CASSSRTGEDEQFF.

The chain combines TRBV4-1 with TRBJ2-4, with TRBD1 matching over 8 bases. CDR3 length: 16 amino acids. The V segment lost 5 bases and the J segment 7 bases; nucleotides outside the gene matches: 13. Per germline, CDR1 MGHRA and CDR2 YSYEKL. The DNA for the CDR3 is TGCGCCAGCAGCTCTGATACCAGGGGGCGTCGGAACATTCAGTACTTC. Amino acids: CASSSDTRGRRNIQYF.

The chain recombines TRBV7-9 with TRBJ1-3; D is uncertain. The V gene lost 3 bases and the J gene lost 8 bases, with 8 bases spanning the gap. The germline V gene has CDR1 SEHNR and CDR2 FQNEAQ (reference sequence). The CDR3 consists of 12 residues. CDR3 sequence: CASSLLGDTIYF. The CDR3 DNA follows: TGTGCCAGCAGCTTGCTCGGGGACACCATATATTTT. The full variable domain, completed using reference TRBV7-9 and TRBJ1-3, is DTGVSQNPRHKITKRGQNVTFRCDPISEHNRLYWYRQTLGQGPEFLTYFQNEAQLEKSRLLSDRFSAERPKGSFSTLEIQRTEQGDSAMYLCASSLLGDTIYFGEGSWLTVV.

This rearrangement joins TRBV4-1 to TRBJ1-4; no firm D call. The germline V gene encodes CDR1 MGHRA and CDR2 YSYEKL. The CDR3 is made up of 16 amino acids. V lost 1 base to trimming and J lost 4 bases, with 13 bases between them. CDR3 region: CASSQVMGQNNEKLFF. The CDR3 nucleotides read TGCGCCAGCAGCCAAGTTATGGGCCAGAATAATGAAAAACTGTTTTTT.

In this sample, this clone turned up a few times. This chain links TRBV6-5 with TRBJ2-1; D uncertain. This CDR3 contains 15 residues. V lost 6 bases and J 0 bases, leaving 12 bases between the germline ends. The germline gives CDR1 MNHEY, CDR2 SVGAGI. The CDR3 is CASSPVWSSYNEQFF. Written as DNA, the CDR3 is TGTGCCAGCAGCCCCGTTTGGAGCTCCTACAATGAGCAGTTCTTC.